These 17 T cell receptor beta chains were sequenced from one sample in a study of blood T cells in healthy people across ages. A second PCR of about 6 to 11 cycles used a sample-barcoded 5' primer and a J-beta primer mix. TCRdb ran MiXCR on the 5' RACE reads and lists one entry per CDR3 protein. The table shows about 970,000 distinct CDR3 sequences, with 51% occurring only once. The material sequenced was blood. The receptors here all came from a woman in her sixties or seventies in good health.

V is TRBV9 and J is TRBJ2-7, with a weak D call TRBD2 (6 bases). V was cut by 3 bases and J by 4 bases, with 11 bases left in between. Germline V gene sequence: CDR1 SGDLS, CDR2 YYNGEE. CDR3 length: 13 residues. The CDR3 DNA sequence: TGTGCCAGCAGCGCGCCGGAGGGATACGAGCAGTACTTC. As protein: CASSAPEGYEQYF.

This chain links TRBV6-1 with TRBJ2-3, with 12 bases lining up with TRBD2. The junction had 6 bases not matched to a gene; V was cut back by 6 bases and J by 5 bases. The germline CDR1 and CDR2 sequences are MNHNS and SASEGT. The CDR3 runs 15 residues. As DNA, the CDR3 is TGTGCCAGCAGGGCGACTAGCGGGAGTATAGATACGCAGTATTTT. Translated: CASRATSGSIDTQYF.

The chain has TRBV5-5 and TRBJ2-3, with TRBD1 matching over 7 bases. The trim removed 1 base at V and 0 bases at J, leaving 11 bases unmatched. Germline CDR1 reads SGHKS; CDR2 reads YYEKEE (reference sequence). The CDR3 runs to 18 residues. The CDR3 loop is CASSLLVSTGLSTDTQYF. The CDR3 region has the DNA TGTGCCAGCAGCTTGTTAGTGTCGACAGGGCTAAGCACAGATACGCAGTATTTT.

Concerning this clonotype: The conserved closing phenylalanine or tryptophan is absent in this CDR3, likely reflecting a read error. This chain uses TRBV4-1 with TRBJ2-1; D gene ambiguous. V was clipped by 0 bases and J by 0 bases, with 12 bases between them. The CDR3 spans 17 residues. From germline, CDR1 is MGHRA and CDR2 YSYEKL. CDR3 amino acids: CASSQEGFTSSYNEQFL. The CDR3 DNA is TGCGCCAGCAGCCAAGAAGGGTTTACCAGCTCCTACAATGAGCAGTTCTTA.

The CDR3 here is CASSLALFRATEAFF. CDR3 nucleotides: TGTGCCAGCAGTTTAGCGCTCTTCAGGGCCACTGAAGCTTTCTTT. The V call is TRBV12-3 or TRBV12-4, the J call TRBJ1-1, with a weak D call TRBD1 (5 bases). V lost 0 bases and J lost 4, with 12 bases in between. The length of the CDR3 is 15 residues.

This clonotype was counted only a few times. The chain carries TRBV15 and TRBJ1-2, with no clear D. Trimming left V 1 base short and J 5 bases short, with 14 bases between. The CDR3 extends over 15 amino acids. Germline values: CDR1 LNHNV, CDR2 YYDKDF (reference sequence). The CDR3 sequence: CATSRGASQEYGYTF. The CDR3 nucleotides read TGTGCCACCAGCAGAGGAGCATCTCAAGAGTATGGCTACACCTTC.

J is TRBJ2-7 and V is TRBV7-2; TRBD2 is a possible D gene (5 bases). This CDR3 is built from 15 residues. Germline V lookup: CDR1 SGHTA, CDR2 FQGNSA. Trimming left V 1 base short and J 4 bases short, with 14 bases between. The CDR3 spells CASSLGAEASYEQYF. DNA of the CDR3: TGTGCCAGCAGCTTAGGAGCGGAGGCCTCTTACGAGCAGTACTTC.

In its sample, this clonotype was seen a few times. The chain couples TRBV29-1 to TRBJ2-3; D might be TRBD1 or TRBD2, each matching 5 bases. The CDR3 contains 12 residues. The V and J ends lost 3 bases and 6 bases respectively, with 10 bases between them. The germline gives CDR1 SQVTM, CDR2 ANQGSEA. The CDR3 coding sequence is TGCAGCGTTGACCCCGAGGGGGATACGCAGTATTTT. This gives the protein CSVDPEGDTQYF.

Ten or more counts support this clonotype. This rearrangement joins TRBV4-3 to TRBJ2-5; tentatively, D is TRBD1 or TRBD2 (5 bases each). V was pared by 0 bases and J by 2 bases, with 10 bases between. The CDR3 is made up of 15 amino acids. The germline V gene encodes CDR1 LGHNA and CDR2 YSLEER. The CDR3 nucleotides read TGCGCCAGCAGCCAAGAGTGGGGACCTCAAGAGACCCAGTACTTC. This sequence encodes CASSQEWGPQETQYF.

This chain uses TRBV4-1 with TRBJ2-3; TRBD1 matches at 9 bases. Germline V gene lookup returns CDR1 MGHRA and CDR2 YSYEKL. V lost 4 bases, J lost 0 bases, and 11 bases stayed unmatched. CDR3 length equals 18 residues. The CDR3 sequence is CASSLQAGTGISTDTQYF. CDR3 nucleotides: TGCGCCAGCAGCCTGCAAGCCGGGACAGGGATTAGCACAGATACGCAGTATTTT.

This rearrangement joins TRBV4-1 to TRBJ2-1; D is ambiguous. Germline values: CDR1 MGHRA, CDR2 YSYEKL. The CDR3 loop spans 14 amino acids. Deletions cut 4 bases from V and 6 bases from J, with 13 bases between. The chain's CDR3 is CASSLHSAFNEQFF. The DNA for the CDR3 is TGCGCCAGCAGCCTCCATAGTGCTTTCAATGAGCAGTTCTTC.

This clonotype showed up many times. The rearrangement uses TRBV7-2 and TRBJ2-1; D unclear. The CDR3 has 14 residues. Germline lookup yields CDR1 SGHTA and CDR2 FQGNSA. Trimming took 3 bases from V and 0 from J, leaving 6 bases between them. The CDR3 nucleotides are TGTGCCAGCAGCTTCGGCAGCTCCTACAATGAGCAGTTCTTC. Encoded protein: CASSFGSSYNEQFF.

The V and J genes are TRBV7-2 and TRBJ2-3; the match to TRBD1 covers 8 bases. The germline V gene has CDR1 SGHTA and CDR2 FQGNSA. Trimming cost V 6 bases and J 2 bases; bases outside gene matches: 10. CDR3 length: 16 residues. The CDR3 here is CASRPQGAHSTDTQYF. CDR3 in DNA: TGTGCCAGCAGACCTCAGGGGGCCCACTCCACAGATACGCAGTATTTT.

The CDR3 DNA reads as TGTGCCAGCAGCCAATGGGACAGGGTAGAGACCCAGTACTTC. Amino acid sequence: CASSQWDRVETQYF. The chain has TRBV14 and TRBJ2-5, with 9 positions matching TRBD1. The CDR3 has 14 amino acids. J lost 4 bases, V lost 2 bases, and 2 bases had no gene match. From germline, CDR1 is SGHDN and CDR2 FVKESK.

V and J are TRBV21-1 and TRBJ2-5; the table's D call of TRBD1 was not tested on the DNA. Near its end, the DNA agrees better with TRBJ2-7, so the J call may be wrong. TRBV21-1 is a pseudogene segment. This CDR3 spans 14 amino acids. CDR3 in amino acids: CASSIPQRPYEQYF. Here the CDR3 DNA reads TGTGCCAGCAGCATCCCCCAGCGACCCTACGAGCAGTACTTC.

This clonotype has more than one count but fewer than ten. The gene calls are TRBV15 and TRBJ2-3; TRBD1 matches 7 bases. The CDR3 runs 16 residues. CDR1 and CDR2 (germline): LNHNV, YYDKDF (reference sequence). J was trimmed by 2 bases and V by 5 bases; bases with no gene match: 10. The CDR3, as DNA: TGTGCCACCAGCGGACAGACAGGGAGTAACACAGATACGCAGTATTTT. Its translation is CATSGQTGSNTDTQYF.

The sample holds a few counts of this clonotype. The rearrangement joins TRBV28 to TRBJ2-4; the D gene is possibly TRBD2 (5 bases). Per the germline V gene, CDR1 is MDHEN and CDR2 is SYDVKM. The V end lost 1 base, the J end lost 0 bases, and 16 bases lay between the germline ends. CDR3 size: 18 residues. CDR3 sequence (DNA): TGTGCCAGCAGTTTATCTAACCTAGCCGGACTAGCCAAAAACATTCAGTACTTC. Its protein product is CASSLSNLAGLAKNIQYF.